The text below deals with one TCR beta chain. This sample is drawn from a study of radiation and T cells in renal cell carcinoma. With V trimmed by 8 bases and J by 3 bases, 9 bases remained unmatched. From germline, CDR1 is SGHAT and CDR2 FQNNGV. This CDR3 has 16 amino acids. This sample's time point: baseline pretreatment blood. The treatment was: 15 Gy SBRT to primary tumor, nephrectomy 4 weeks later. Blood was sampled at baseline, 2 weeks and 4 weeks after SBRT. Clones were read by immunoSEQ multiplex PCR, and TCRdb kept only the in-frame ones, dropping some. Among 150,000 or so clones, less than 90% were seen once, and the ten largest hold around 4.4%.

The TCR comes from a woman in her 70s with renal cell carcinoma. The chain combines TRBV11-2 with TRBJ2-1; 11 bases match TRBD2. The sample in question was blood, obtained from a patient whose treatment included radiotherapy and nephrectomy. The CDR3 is CASRWGLAGGYNEQFF. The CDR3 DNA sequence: TGTGCCAGCCGCTGGGGGCTAGCGGGGGGCTACAATGAGCAGTTCTTC.